This T cell receptor beta chain derives from a study of OX40 agonist ivuxolimab in advanced cancers. The wider study: Patients undergoing dose escalation presented with hepatocellular carcinoma, melanoma, renal cell or head and neck cancer.

Points from the study as a whole: At 0.1-3.0 mg/kg, partial responders had clonal expansion among the lowest observed. At 0.1 to 3.0 mg/kg, clonal expansion of CD4+ and CD8+ blood T cells had occurred by week 6.

Method: immunoSEQ multiplex PCR; TCRdb's copy keeps in-frame clones and lacks some. The table lists tens of thousands of clones, approximately 90% of them singletons. There are 15 residues in the CDR3. Germline CDR1 is MNHEY and CDR2 is SMNVEV (reference sequence). Trimming took 1 base from V and 8 from J, leaving 15 bases between them. Notes on this clone: The antigen is not known.

The chain carries TRBV27 and TRBJ2-1; D is tentatively TRBD1 or TRBD2 (6 bases each). Sequences were derived from CD4+ or CD8+ T cells sorted from blood, sampled in a trial of the OX40 agonist ivuxolimab. The receptor comes from an adult with an advanced solid tumor such as melanoma, head and neck, liver or kidney cancer. The CDR3 sequence is CASSLLGGLGDEQFF. DNA for the CDR3: TGTGCCAGCAGTTTATTAGGGGGGTTGGGGGATGAGCAGTTCTTC.